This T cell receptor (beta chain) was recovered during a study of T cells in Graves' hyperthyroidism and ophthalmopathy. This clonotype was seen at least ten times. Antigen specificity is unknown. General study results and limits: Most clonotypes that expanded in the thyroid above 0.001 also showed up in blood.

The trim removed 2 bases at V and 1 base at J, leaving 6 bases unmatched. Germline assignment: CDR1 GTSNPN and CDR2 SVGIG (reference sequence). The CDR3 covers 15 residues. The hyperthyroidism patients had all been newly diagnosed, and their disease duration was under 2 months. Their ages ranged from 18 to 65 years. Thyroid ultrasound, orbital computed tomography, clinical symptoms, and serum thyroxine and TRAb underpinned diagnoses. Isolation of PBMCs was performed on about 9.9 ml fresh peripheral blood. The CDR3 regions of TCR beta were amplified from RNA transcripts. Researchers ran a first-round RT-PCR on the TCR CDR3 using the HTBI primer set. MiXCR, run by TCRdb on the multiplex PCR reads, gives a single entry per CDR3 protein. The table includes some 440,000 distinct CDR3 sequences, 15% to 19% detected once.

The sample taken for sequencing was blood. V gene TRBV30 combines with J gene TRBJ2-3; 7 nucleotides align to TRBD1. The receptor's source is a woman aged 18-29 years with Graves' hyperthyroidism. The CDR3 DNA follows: TGTGCCTGGAGTCGAGGGGGCGATGGCACAGATACGCAGTATTTT. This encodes CAWSRGGDGTDTQYF.